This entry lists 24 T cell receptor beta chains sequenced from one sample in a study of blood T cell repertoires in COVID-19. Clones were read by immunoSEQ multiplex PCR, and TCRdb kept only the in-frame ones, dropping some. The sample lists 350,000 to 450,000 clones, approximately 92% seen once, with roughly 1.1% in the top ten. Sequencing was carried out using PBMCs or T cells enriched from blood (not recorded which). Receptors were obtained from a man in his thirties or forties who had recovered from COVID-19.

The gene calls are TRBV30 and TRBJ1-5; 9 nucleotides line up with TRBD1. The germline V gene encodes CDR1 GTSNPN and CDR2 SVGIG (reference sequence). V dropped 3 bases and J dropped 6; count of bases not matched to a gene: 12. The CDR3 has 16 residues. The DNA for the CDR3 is TGTGCCTGGAGAACCCCCGGTGGGACAGGGAGTCAGCCCCAGCATTTT. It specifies CAWRTPGGTGSQPQHF.

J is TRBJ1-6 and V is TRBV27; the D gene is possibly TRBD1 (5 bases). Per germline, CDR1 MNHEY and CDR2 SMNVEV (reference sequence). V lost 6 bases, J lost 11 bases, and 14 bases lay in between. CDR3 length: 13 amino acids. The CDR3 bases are TGTGCCAGCAGCCTGGAGGGGTGGACACCCCTCCACTTT. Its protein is CASSLEGWTPLHF.

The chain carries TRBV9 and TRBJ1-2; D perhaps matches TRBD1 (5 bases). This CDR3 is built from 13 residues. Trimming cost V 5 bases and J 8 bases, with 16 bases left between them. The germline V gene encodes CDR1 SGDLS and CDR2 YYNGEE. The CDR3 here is CASSPPQAGGYTF. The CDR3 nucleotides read TGTGCCAGCAGTCCCCCACAGGCGGGGGGCTACACCTTC.

Here the CDR3 reads CASSERLAGPSSYEQYF. CDR3 DNA: TGTGCCAGCAGTGAGAGACTAGCGGGACCTAGCTCCTACGAGCAGTACTTC. This chain connects TRBV6-1 to TRBJ2-7; 11 bases agree with TRBD2. Trimming removed 3 bases from V and 0 bases from J; junction bases left unmatched: 7. Germline loops: CDR1 MNHNS, CDR2 SASEGT. This CDR3 has 17 residues.

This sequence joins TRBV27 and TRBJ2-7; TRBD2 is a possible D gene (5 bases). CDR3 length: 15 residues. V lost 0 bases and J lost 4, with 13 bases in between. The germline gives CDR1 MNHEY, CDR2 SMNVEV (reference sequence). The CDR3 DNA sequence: TGTGCCAGCAGTTTATCCCGGGGTGGCCCTTACGAGCAGTACTTC. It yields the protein CASSLSRGGPYEQYF.

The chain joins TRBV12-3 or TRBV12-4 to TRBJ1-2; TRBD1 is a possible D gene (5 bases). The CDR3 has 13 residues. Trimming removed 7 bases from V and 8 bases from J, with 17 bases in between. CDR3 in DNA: TGTGCCAGCAACAGGAACGGGAGGGAGGGCTACACCTTC. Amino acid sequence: CASNRNGREGYTF.

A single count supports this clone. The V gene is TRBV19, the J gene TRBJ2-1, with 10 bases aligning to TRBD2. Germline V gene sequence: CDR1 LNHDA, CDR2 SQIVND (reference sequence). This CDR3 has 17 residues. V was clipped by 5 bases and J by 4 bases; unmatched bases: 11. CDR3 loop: CASSPRTSGRVYNEQFF. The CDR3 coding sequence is TGTGCCAGTAGTCCGCGGACAAGCGGGAGGGTATACAATGAGCAGTTCTTC.

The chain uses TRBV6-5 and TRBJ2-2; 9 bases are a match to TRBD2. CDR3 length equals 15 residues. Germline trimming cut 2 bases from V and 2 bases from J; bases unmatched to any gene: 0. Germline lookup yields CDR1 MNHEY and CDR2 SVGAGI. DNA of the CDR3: TGTGCCAGCAGTTACCTAGCGGGAAACACCGGGGAGCTGTTTTTT. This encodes CASSYLAGNTGELFF.

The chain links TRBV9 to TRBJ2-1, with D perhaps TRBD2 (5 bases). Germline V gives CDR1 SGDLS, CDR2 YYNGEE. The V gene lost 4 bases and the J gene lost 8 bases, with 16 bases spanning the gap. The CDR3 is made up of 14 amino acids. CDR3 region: CASSPPGARDEQFF. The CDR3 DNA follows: TGTGCCAGCAGCCCCCCCGGTGCGAGGGATGAGCAGTTCTTC.

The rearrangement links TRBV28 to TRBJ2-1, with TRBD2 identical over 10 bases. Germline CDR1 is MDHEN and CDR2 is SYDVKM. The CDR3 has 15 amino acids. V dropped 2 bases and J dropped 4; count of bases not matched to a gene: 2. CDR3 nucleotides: TGTGCCAGCAGTTTACCAGCGGGAGGGTACAATGAGCAGTTCTTC. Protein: CASSLPAGGYNEQFF.

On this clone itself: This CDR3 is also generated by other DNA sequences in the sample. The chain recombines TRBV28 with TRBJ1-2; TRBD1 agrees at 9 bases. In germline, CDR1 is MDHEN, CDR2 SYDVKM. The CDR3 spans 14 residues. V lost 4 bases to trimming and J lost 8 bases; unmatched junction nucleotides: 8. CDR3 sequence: CASSSGQGSYGYTF. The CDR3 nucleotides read TGTGCCAGCAGTTCGGGACAGGGATCTTACGGCTACACCTTC.

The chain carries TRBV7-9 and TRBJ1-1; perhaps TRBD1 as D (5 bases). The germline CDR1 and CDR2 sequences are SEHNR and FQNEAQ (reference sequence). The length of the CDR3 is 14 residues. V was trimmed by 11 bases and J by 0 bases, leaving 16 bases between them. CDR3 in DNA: TGTGCCGGTACCCAGGGAACCTTGAACACTGAAGCTTTCTTT. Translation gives CAGTQGTLNTEAFF.

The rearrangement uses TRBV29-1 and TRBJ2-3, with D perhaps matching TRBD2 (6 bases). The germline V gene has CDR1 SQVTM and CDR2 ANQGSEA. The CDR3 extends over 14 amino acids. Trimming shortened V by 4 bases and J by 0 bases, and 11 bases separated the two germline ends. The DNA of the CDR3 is TGCAGCGTTGGGCTAGCGACTAGCACAGATACGCAGTATTTT. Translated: CSVGLATSTDTQYF.

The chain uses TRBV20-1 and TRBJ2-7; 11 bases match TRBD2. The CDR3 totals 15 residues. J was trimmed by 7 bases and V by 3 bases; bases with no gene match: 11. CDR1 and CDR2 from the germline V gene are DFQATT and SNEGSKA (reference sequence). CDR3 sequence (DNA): TGCAGTGCTAGTTCCGTGGTAGCGGGAGGGATTGAGCAGTACTTC. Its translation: CSASSVVAGGIEQYF.

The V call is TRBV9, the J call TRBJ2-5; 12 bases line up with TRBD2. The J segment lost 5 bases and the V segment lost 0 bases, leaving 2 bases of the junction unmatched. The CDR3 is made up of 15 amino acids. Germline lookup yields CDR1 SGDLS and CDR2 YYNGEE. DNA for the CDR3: TGTGCCAGCAGCGTAGGTCTAGCGGGAGGGGAGACCCAGTACTTC. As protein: CASSVGLAGGETQYF.

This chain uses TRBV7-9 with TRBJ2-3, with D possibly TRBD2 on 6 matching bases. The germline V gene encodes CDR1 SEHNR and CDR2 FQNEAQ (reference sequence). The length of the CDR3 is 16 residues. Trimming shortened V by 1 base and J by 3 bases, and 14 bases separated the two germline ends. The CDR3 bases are TGTGCCAGCAGCTTAGTTAGCGGAAAAAGTACAGATACGCAGTATTTT. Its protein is CASSLVSGKSTDTQYF.

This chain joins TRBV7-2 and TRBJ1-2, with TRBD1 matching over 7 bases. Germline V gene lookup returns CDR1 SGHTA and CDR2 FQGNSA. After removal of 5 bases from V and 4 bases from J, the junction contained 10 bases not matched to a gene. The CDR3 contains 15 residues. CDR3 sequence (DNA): TGTGCCAGCAGCCCCCCCCCACAGGGGTTCTATGGCTACACCTTC. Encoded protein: CASSPPPQGFYGYTF.

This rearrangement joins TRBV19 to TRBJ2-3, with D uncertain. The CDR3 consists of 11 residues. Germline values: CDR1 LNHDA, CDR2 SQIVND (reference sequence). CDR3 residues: CASGSTDTQYF. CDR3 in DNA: TGTGCATCCGGGTCCACAGATACGCAGTATTTT.

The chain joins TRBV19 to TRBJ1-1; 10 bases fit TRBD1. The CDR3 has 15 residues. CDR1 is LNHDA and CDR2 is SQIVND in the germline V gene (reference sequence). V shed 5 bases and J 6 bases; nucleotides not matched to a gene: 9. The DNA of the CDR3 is TGTGCCAGTAGTGCCACGGGACAGGGGTGGGCTGAAGCTTTCTTT. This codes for CASSATGQGWAEAFF. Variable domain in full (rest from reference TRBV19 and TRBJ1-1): DGGITQSPKYLFRKEGQNVTLSCEQNLNHDAMYWYRQDPGQGLRLIYYSQIVNDFQKGDIAEGYSVSREKKESFPLTVTSAQKNPTAFYLCASSATGQGWAEAFFGQGTRLTVV.

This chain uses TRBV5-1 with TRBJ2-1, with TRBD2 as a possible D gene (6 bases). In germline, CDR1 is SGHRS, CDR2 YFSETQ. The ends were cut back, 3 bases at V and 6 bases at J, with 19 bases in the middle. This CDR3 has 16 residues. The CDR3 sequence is CASSWTISGQFNEQFF. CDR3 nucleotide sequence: TGCGCCAGCAGCTGGACCATCAGCGGGCAGTTCAATGAGCAGTTCTTC. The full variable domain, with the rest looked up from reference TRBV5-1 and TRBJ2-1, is KAGVTQTPRYLIKTRGQQVTLSCSPISGHRSVSWYQQTPGQGLQFLFEYFSETQRNKGNFPGRFSGRQFSNSRSEMNVSTLELGDSALYLCASSWTISGQFNEQFFGPGTRLTVL.

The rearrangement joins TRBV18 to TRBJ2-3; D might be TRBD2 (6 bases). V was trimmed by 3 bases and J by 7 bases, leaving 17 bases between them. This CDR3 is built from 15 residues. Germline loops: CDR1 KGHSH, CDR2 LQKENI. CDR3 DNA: TGTGCCAGCTCACCGGCGAACGGGAGATCGAATACGCAGTATTTT. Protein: CASSPANGRSNTQYF.

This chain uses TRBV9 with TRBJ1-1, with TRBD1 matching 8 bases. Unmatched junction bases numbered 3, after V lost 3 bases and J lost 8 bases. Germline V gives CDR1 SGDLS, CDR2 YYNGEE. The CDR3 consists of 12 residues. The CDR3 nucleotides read TGTGCCAGCAGCGAGACAGGGGCCGAAGCTTTCTTT. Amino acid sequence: CASSETGAEAFF.

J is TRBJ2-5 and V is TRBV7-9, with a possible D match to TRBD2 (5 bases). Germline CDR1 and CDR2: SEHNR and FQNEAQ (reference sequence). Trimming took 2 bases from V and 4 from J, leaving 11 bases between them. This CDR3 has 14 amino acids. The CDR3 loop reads CASSLWRRRETQYF. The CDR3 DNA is TGTGCCAGCAGCTTATGGAGGCGGCGAGAGACCCAGTACTTC.

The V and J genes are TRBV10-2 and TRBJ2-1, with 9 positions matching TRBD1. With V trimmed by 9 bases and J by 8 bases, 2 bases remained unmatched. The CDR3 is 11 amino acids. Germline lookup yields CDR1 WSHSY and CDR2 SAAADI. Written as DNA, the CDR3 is TGCGCCAGTTACAGGGGGCATGAGCAGTTCTTC. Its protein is CASYRGHEQFF.